Listed below are T cell receptor beta chains from one sample, sequenced in a study of long-term antiretroviral therapy in people with HIV. TCRdb keeps only in-frame clones here, not all; method: immunoSEQ multiplex PCR. This sample has about 15,000 clones, with about 86% found just once. The sample here was unsorted PBMCs, taken just before starting antiretroviral therapy. Every receptor here comes from a man aged 35 to 55 with HIV. Each CDR3 is given with its conserved first and last residue. D genes are given only for firm matches. Expanded clones get a size class; other rows say once, few or many, or leave the size out.

D gene: -
V gene: TRBV6-6
clone size: -
J gene: TRBJ1-4
CDR3 protein: CASSPGLNEKLFF
CDR3 DNA: TGTGCCAGCAGCCCCGGCCTTAATGAAAAACTGTTTTTT

D gene: -
V gene: TRBV15
clone size: -
J gene: TRBJ2-7
CDR3 protein: CATSRDGGVPKSGEQYF
CDR3 DNA: TGTGCCACCAGCAGAGATGGTGGGGTCCCCAAAAGTGGCGAGCAGTACTTC

D gene: TRBD2
V gene: TRBV11-2
clone size: -
J gene: TRBJ2-5
CDR3 protein: CASSPRLAGVLGETQYF
CDR3 DNA: TGTGCCAGCAGTCCTAGACTAGCGGGGGTACTGGGGGAGACCCAGTACTTC

D gene: TRBD1
V gene: TRBV2
clone size: -
J gene: TRBJ2-7
CDR3 protein: CASSDVGTGSYEQYF
CDR3 DNA: TGTGCCAGCAGTGACGTGGGGACAGGCTCCTACGAGCAGTACTTC

D gene: -
V gene: TRBV11-3
clone size: -
J gene: TRBJ2-3
CDR3 protein: CASSLAPSTDTQYF
CDR3 DNA: TGTGCCAGCAGCTTAGCCCCTAGCACAGATACGCAGTATTTT

D gene: -
V gene: TRBV6-6
clone size: -
J gene: TRBJ1-4
CDR3 protein: CASRGRGEKLFF
CDR3 DNA: TGTGCCAGCAGGGGTAGGGGTGAAAAACTGTTTTTT

D gene: -
V gene: TRBV29-1
clone size: -
J gene: TRBJ1-3
CDR3 protein: CSVEVSIGNPKSGNTIYF
CDR3 DNA: TGCAGCGTTGAAGTTAGCATAGGGAACCCGAAGTCCGGAAACACCATATATTTT

D gene: -
V gene: TRBV5-1
clone size: -
J gene: TRBJ1-1
CDR3 protein: CASSLGQGSMNTEAFF
CDR3 DNA: TGCGCCAGCAGCTTGGGGCAGGGAAGTATGAACACTGAAGCTTTCTTT

D gene: -
V gene: TRBV2
clone size: -
J gene: TRBJ2-1
CDR3 protein: CASSESYWEQFF
CDR3 DNA: TGTGCCAGCAGTGAATCGTACTGGGAGCAGTTCTTC

D gene: -
V gene: TRBV28
clone size: few
J gene: TRBJ2-7
CDR3 protein: CASSFPERRESEQYF
CDR3 DNA: TGTGCCAGCAGTTTCCCAGAACGCAGGGAGAGCGAGCAGTACTTC

D gene: -
V gene: TRBV6-5
clone size: -
J gene: TRBJ1-1
CDR3 protein: CASSSGVANTEAFF
CDR3 DNA: TGTGCCAGCAGTTCAGGGGTGGCGAACACTGAAGCTTTCTTT

D gene: -
V gene: TRBV6-5
clone size: large
J gene: TRBJ1-2
CDR3 protein: CASSYSRGGEYGYTF
CDR3 DNA: TGTGCCAGCAGTTACTCGCGGGGAGGGGAATATGGCTACACCTTC

D gene: -
V gene: TRBV9
clone size: -
J gene: TRBJ2-3
CDR3 protein: CASSAQGGGKTDTQYF
CDR3 DNA: TGTGCCAGCAGCGCCCAAGGAGGGGGAAAGACAGATACGCAGTATTTT

D gene: -
V gene: TRBV7-3
clone size: once
J gene: TRBJ2-1
CDR3 protein: CASSLGTYNEQFF
CDR3 DNA: TGTGCCAGCAGCTTAGGGACCTACAATGAGCAGTTCTTC

D gene: TRBD1
V gene: TRBV5-6
clone size: once
J gene: TRBJ1-2
CDR3 protein: CASSLGTGGGYTF
CDR3 DNA: TGTGCCAGCAGCCTCGGGACAGGGGGGGGCTACACCTTC

D gene: TRBD2
V gene: TRBV10-3
clone size: -
J gene: TRBJ2-3
CDR3 protein: CAIRSGSLTDTQYF
CDR3 DNA: TGTGCCATCAGAAGCGGGAGTCTCACAGATACGCAGTATTTT

D gene: -
V gene: TRBV7-9
clone size: -
J gene: TRBJ2-1
CDR3 protein: CASSLAGGRSYNEQFF
CDR3 DNA: TGTGCCAGCAGCTTAGCAGGGGGTCGATCCTACAATGAGCAGTTCTTC

D gene: -
V gene: TRBV19
clone size: -
J gene: TRBJ1-5
CDR3 protein: CASSIGGRAHQPQHF
CDR3 DNA: TGTGCCAGTAGTATTGGGGGCAGGGCTCATCAGCCCCAGCATTTT

D gene: TRBD1
V gene: TRBV27
clone size: once
J gene: TRBJ2-2
CDR3 protein: CASNPAQGANTGELFF
CDR3 DNA: TGTGCCAGCAATCCCGCCCAGGGGGCGAACACCGGGGAGCTGTTTTTT

D gene: TRBD1
V gene: TRBV30
clone size: -
J gene: TRBJ2-6
CDR3 protein: CAWSPGQGGSGANVLTF
CDR3 DNA: TGTGCCTGGAGTCCGGGACAGGGTGGCTCTGGGGCCAACGTCCTGACTTTC

D gene: TRBD1
V gene: TRBV5-1
clone size: -
J gene: TRBJ2-7
CDR3 protein: CASSATGTDYYYEQYF
CDR3 DNA: TGCGCCAGCAGCGCGACGGGGACAGACTATTACTACGAGCAGTACTTC

D gene: TRBD2
V gene: TRBV7-6
clone size: -
J gene: TRBJ2-7
CDR3 protein: CASSLSAYPSGDEQYF
CDR3 DNA: TGTGCCAGCAGCTTATCCGCTTACCCTAGCGGAGACGAGCAGTACTTC

D gene: -
V gene: TRBV5-1
clone size: -
J gene: TRBJ1-6
CDR3 protein: CASSLGQYNSPLHF
CDR3 DNA: TGCGCCAGCAGCTTGGGACAGTATAATTCACCCCTCCACTTT

D gene: -
V gene: TRBV19
clone size: few
J gene: TRBJ2-6
CDR3 protein: CASSQLVSGANVLTF
CDR3 DNA: TGTGCCAGTAGTCAACTGGTCTCTGGGGCCAACGTCCTGACTTTC

D gene: -
V gene: TRBV5-6
clone size: -
J gene: TRBJ1-1
CDR3 protein: CASSFSGRVTEAFF
CDR3 DNA: TGTGCCAGCAGCTTTTCAGGGCGAGTTACTGAAGCTTTCTTT

D gene: -
V gene: TRBV9
clone size: once
J gene: TRBJ1-1
CDR3 protein: CASSVEPGLEAFF
CDR3 DNA: TGTGCCAGCAGCGTAGAACCCGGGTTGGAAGCTTTCTTT

D gene: -
V gene: TRBV30
clone size: -
J gene: TRBJ1-1
CDR3 protein: CAWDKGDGEAFF
CDR3 DNA: TGTGCCTGGGATAAAGGCGACGGAGAAGCTTTCTTT

D gene: TRBD1
V gene: TRBV5-4
clone size: -
J gene: TRBJ2-7
CDR3 protein: CASSLGGGQGLPVVF
CDR3 DNA: TGTGCCAGCAGCTTGGGGGGCGGACAGGGGCTTCCTGTGGTCTTC

D gene: TRBD2
V gene: TRBV28
clone size: -
J gene: TRBJ2-2
CDR3 protein: CASTIAGGSNTGELFF
CDR3 DNA: TGTGCCAGCACCATAGCGGGGGGGTCGAACACCGGGGAGCTGTTTTTT

D gene: -
V gene: TRBV7-3
clone size: -
J gene: TRBJ1-1
CDR3 protein: CASSSGGSEAFF
CDR3 DNA: TGTGCCAGCAGCTCTGGAGGGTCTGAAGCTTTCTTT

D gene: TRBD1
V gene: TRBV27
clone size: -
J gene: TRBJ2-7
CDR3 protein: CASSSLGQGFHEQYF
CDR3 DNA: TGTGCCAGCAGTTCACTGGGACAGGGGTTCCACGAGCAGTACTTC

D gene: -
V gene: TRBV10-3
clone size: -
J gene: TRBJ1-2
CDR3 protein: CAISDGGARNYGYTF
CDR3 DNA: TGTGCCATCAGTGATGGGGGGGCGCGGAACTATGGCTACACCTTC

D gene: -
V gene: TRBV5-1
clone size: few
J gene: TRBJ2-7
CDR3 protein: CASRRDSYEQYF
CDR3 DNA: TGCGCCAGCAGAAGGGATTCCTACGAGCAGTACTTC

D gene: -
V gene: TRBV4-1
clone size: few
J gene: TRBJ2-7
CDR3 protein: CASSQGSGGTYEQYF
CDR3 DNA: TGCGCCAGCAGCCAAGGGTCAGGGGGGACCTACGAGCAGTACTTC

D gene: TRBD1
V gene: TRBV4-1
clone size: -
J gene: TRBJ1-2
CDR3 protein: CASSPRAGGYGYTF
CDR3 DNA: TGCGCCAGCAGCCCACGGGCAGGGGGCTATGGCTACACCTTC

D gene: -
V gene: TRBV12-5
clone size: -
J gene: TRBJ1-2
CDR3 protein: CASGPTTIPTGGYTF
CDR3 DNA: TGTGCTAGTGGTCCAACAACGATACCTACGGGTGGCTACACCTTC

D gene: TRBD1
V gene: TRBV7-8
clone size: -
J gene: TRBJ1-4
CDR3 protein: CASSRTGVATNEKLFF
CDR3 DNA: TGTGCCAGCAGCCGTACAGGGGTTGCAACTAATGAAAAACTGTTTTTT

D gene: TRBD2
V gene: TRBV7-9
clone size: -
J gene: TRBJ2-7
CDR3 protein: CASSYGGGGNSYEQYF
CDR3 DNA: TGTGCCAGCAGCTACGGAGGCGGGGGAAACTCCTACGAGCAGTACTTC

D gene: TRBD1
V gene: TRBV15
clone size: -
J gene: TRBJ2-7
CDR3 protein: CATSRDGPTGSSYEQYF
CDR3 DNA: TGTGCCACCAGCAGAGATGGGCCGACAGGGAGCTCCTACGAGCAGTACTTC

D gene: TRBD1
V gene: TRBV5-1
clone size: -
J gene: TRBJ1-1
CDR3 protein: CASSADREAFF
CDR3 DNA: TGCGCCAGCAGCGCGGACAGGGAGGCTTTCTTT

D gene: TRBD1
V gene: TRBV7-9
clone size: few
J gene: TRBJ1-2
CDR3 protein: CASSHRDRNYGYTF
CDR3 DNA: TGTGCCAGCAGCCACCGGGACAGGAACTATGGCTACACCTTC

D gene: -
V gene: TRBV7-8
clone size: -
J gene: TRBJ2-4
CDR3 protein: CASSLGPGLLAKNIQYF
CDR3 DNA: TGTGCCAGCAGCTTAGGGCCAGGCCTACTAGCCAAAAACATTCAGTACTTC

D gene: TRBD1
V gene: TRBV29-1
clone size: -
J gene: TRBJ1-2
CDR3 protein: CSVEDERQGLGYTF
CDR3 DNA: TGCAGCGTTGAAGATGAGAGACAGGGGCTCGGCTACACCTTC

D gene: TRBD1
V gene: TRBV5-6
clone size: -
J gene: TRBJ2-1
CDR3 protein: CASNFIRGTYNEQFF
CDR3 DNA: TGTGCCAGCAACTTTATCAGGGGGACCTACAATGAGCAGTTCTTC

D gene: -
V gene: TRBV19
clone size: -
J gene: TRBJ1-1
CDR3 protein: CASMWTARSAEAFF
CDR3 DNA: TGTGCCAGTATGTGGACAGCACGGTCCGCTGAAGCTTTCTTT

D gene: -
V gene: TRBV9
clone size: -
J gene: TRBJ2-5
CDR3 protein: CASSDPFAETQYF
CDR3 DNA: TGTGCCAGCAGCGACCCATTTGCGGAGACCCAGTACTTC

D gene: -
V gene: TRBV5-5
clone size: -
J gene: TRBJ1-2
CDR3 protein: CASSLASPYGYTF
CDR3 DNA: TGTGCCAGCAGCTTGGCTTCCCCTTATGGCTACACCTTC

D gene: -
V gene: TRBV4-2
clone size: -
J gene: TRBJ1-1
CDR3 protein: CASSQDRGRMVEAFF
CDR3 DNA: TGTGCCAGCAGCCAAGATCGGGGCAGGATGGTTGAAGCTTTCTTT

D gene: TRBD1
V gene: TRBV19
clone size: -
J gene: TRBJ1-2
CDR3 protein: CASSITGTGGRYGYTF
CDR3 DNA: TGTGCCAGTAGTATTACCGGGACAGGCGGCCGATATGGCTACACCTTC

D gene: -
V gene: TRBV30
clone size: -
J gene: TRBJ1-5
CDR3 protein: CAWSVQGYNQPQHF
CDR3 DNA: TGTGCCTGGAGTGTACAGGGTTACAATCAGCCCCAGCATTTT

D gene: TRBD1
V gene: TRBV5-4
clone size: -
J gene: TRBJ2-5
CDR3 protein: CASSWAGLTGGRETQYF
CDR3 DNA: TGTGCCAGCAGCTGGGCCGGGCTGACAGGGGGCAGAGAGACCCAGTACTTC

D gene: -
V gene: TRBV27
clone size: -
J gene: TRBJ2-7
CDR3 protein: CASSLSYEQYF
CDR3 DNA: TGTGCCAGCAGTTTATCCTACGAGCAGTACTTC

D gene: -
V gene: TRBV7-9
clone size: -
J gene: TRBJ1-2
CDR3 protein: CASSQTNYGYTF
CDR3 DNA: TGTGCCAGCAGCCAGACTAACTATGGCTACACCTTC

D gene: -
V gene: TRBV28
clone size: -
J gene: TRBJ2-3
CDR3 protein: CATSTDTQYF
CDR3 DNA: TGTGCCACCTCCACAGATACGCAGTATTTT

D gene: -
V gene: TRBV14
clone size: -
J gene: TRBJ1-1
CDR3 protein: CASSQDFGVECFF
CDR3 DNA: TGTGCCAGCAGCCAAGACTTCGGAGTGGAATGTTTCTTT